This T cell receptor (beta chain) was sequenced during a study of blood T cell repertoires in COVID-19. Overall study: There were acute and convalescent COVID-19 samples, and they came from the United States, Italy and Spain.

Germline V CDR1 and CDR2: LNHDA, SQIVND (reference sequence). The CDR3 spans 11 residues. Followed longitudinally, the Seattle patients had been enrolled during active infection. About this clone: Germline is not matched at one junction end, which may reflect a read error.

Method: immunoSEQ multiplex PCR; TCRdb's copy keeps in-frame clones and lacks some. The data contain some 150,000 clones, 80% to 85% of them singletons. Sample: peripheral blood. The TCR originated in a woman aged 70 to 79 with COVID-19, enrolled during active disease. V and J are TRBV19 and TRBJ2-1; 7 nucleotides agree with TRBD1. The CDR3 region has the DNA TGTGCCAGTAGTAGGGGACAGATCCAGGTCTTC. Translated, it gives CASSRGQIQVF.